The rows below give T cell receptor beta chains drawn from one sample of a study of T cells in Graves' hyperthyroidism and ophthalmopathy. MiXCR was run by TCRdb on the multiplex PCR reads, yielding one entry per CDR3 protein. The sample contains about 400,000 distinct CDR3 sequences, 20% to 25% of which appear only once. The material sequenced was blood. The receptor source for this set is a man between 45 and 60 years old with Graves' hyperthyroidism. Both conserved end residues are part of each CDR3. D genes are given only for firm matches. Expanded clones are given a class, and other clones once, few, many or no size at all.

few | TRBJ2-5 | TRBV20-1 | NA | CSAYDRETQYF | TGCAGTGCTTATGACCGGGAGACCCAGTACTTC
NA | TRBJ2-3 | TRBV7-2 | NA | CASSPGSYTQYF | TGTGCCAGCAGCCCCGGATCCTATACGCAGTATTTT
few | TRBJ2-5 | TRBV12-3/TRBV12-4 | NA | CASSRDGFQETQYF | TGTGCCAGCAGTCGGGACGGATTCCAAGAGACCCAGTACTTC
few | TRBJ1-2 | TRBV24-1 | TRBD1 | CATRGQGTHGYTF | TGTGCCACCAGGGGACAGGGCACCCATGGCTACACCTTC
few | TRBJ1-4 | TRBV29-1 | TRBD1 | CSVAAGTGNEKLFF | TGCAGCGTAGCCGCCGGGACAGGAAATGAAAAACTGTTTTTT
many | TRBJ2-1 | TRBV27 | NA | CASSPLRGYNEQFF | TGTGCCAGCAGTCCTCTACGGGGATACAATGAGCAGTTCTTC
many | TRBJ2-7 | TRBV28 | TRBD1 | CASSSGQGPYEQYF | TGTGCCAGCAGTTCGGGACAGGGCCCCTACGAGCAGTACTTC
NA | TRBJ2-1 | TRBV2 | NA | CASSVRELAFGQEQFF | TGTGCCAGCAGCGTCCGTGAACTAGCCTTCGGCCAAGAGCAGTTCTTC
few | TRBJ2-1 | TRBV27 | NA | CASRPAGTPFYNEQFF | TGTGCCAGCAGGCCGGCCGGGACTCCCTTCTACAATGAGCAGTTCTTC
NA | TRBJ2-2 | TRBV12-3/TRBV12-4 | TRBD2 | CASSPGLAGGSTGELFF | TGTGCCAGCAGTCCGGGACTAGCGGGAGGTAGTACCGGGGAGCTGTTTTTT
NA | TRBJ2-5 | TRBV25-1 | NA | CASSYPLKRAETQYF | TGTGCCAGCAGCTATCCTCTTAAGCGTGCAGAGACCCAGTACTTC
many | TRBJ1-1 | TRBV29-1 | NA | CSVEKMNTEAFF | TGCAGCGTTGAGAAAATGAACACTGAAGCTTTCTTT
NA | TRBJ2-1 | TRBV6-1 | NA | CASSSQGLNEQFF | TGTGCCAGCAGTAGTCAGGGGCTCAATGAGCAGTTCTTC
many | TRBJ1-4 | TRBV14 | TRBD1 | CASSQGTGRNEKLFF | TGTGCCAGCAGCCAAGGGACAGGGAGGAATGAAAAACTGTTTTTT
NA | TRBJ2-1 | TRBV9 | TRBD2 | CASSVAGTSGSHEQFF | TGTGCCAGCAGCGTAGCTGGGACTAGCGGGAGCCATGAGCAGTTCTTC
NA | TRBJ2-7 | TRBV6-1 | NA | CASSDIGGYEQYF | TGTGCCAGCAGTGATATAGGGGGCTACGAGCAGTACTTC
many | TRBJ2-7 | TRBV11-3 | TRBD1 | CASSPTYDRGRIEQYF | TGTGCCAGCAGCCCCACCTACGACAGGGGGCGGATCGAGCAGTACTTC
NA | TRBJ2-7 | TRBV7-9 | TRBD2 | CASSLGRTSVAYEQYF | TGTGCCAGCAGCTTAGGGAGGACTAGCGTCGCCTACGAGCAGTACTTC
few | TRBJ2-3 | TRBV30 | NA | CAWSVLDTQYF | TGTGCCTGGAGTGTACTAGATACGCAGTATTTT
NA | TRBJ1-2 | TRBV7-9 | NA | CASSASEGGYTF | TGTGCCAGCAGCGCCTCAGAAGGGGGCTACACCTTC
NA | TRBJ2-5 | TRBV9 | NA | CASSVAPGGSQETQYF | TGTGCCAGCAGCGTAGCTCCCGGGGGCAGCCAAGAGACCCAGTACTTC
few | TRBJ1-2 | TRBV5-1 | TRBD1 | CASSSKGQGNYGYTF | TGCGCCAGCAGCTCTAAGGGACAGGGGAACTATGGCTACACCTTC
NA | TRBJ1-3 | TRBV28 | NA | CASRQSLSGNTIYF | TGTGCCAGCAGACAGTCCCTCTCTGGAAACACCATATATTTT
many | TRBJ2-7 | TRBV5-1 | NA | CASSAGLGYEQYF | TGCGCCAGCAGCGCGGGCCTCGGGTACGAGCAGTACTTC
few | TRBJ2-1 | TRBV28 | TRBD2 | CASSPRTRINEQFF | TGTGCCAGCAGTCCCCGGACTAGGATAAATGAGCAGTTCTTC
NA | TRBJ2-1 | TRBV2 | TRBD2 | CASRGALAPDYNEQFF | TGTGCCAGCAGAGGAGCACTAGCGCCGGACTACAATGAGCAGTTCTTC
few | TRBJ1-2 | TRBV5-1 | NA | CASSKIPGDGYGYTF | TGCGCCAGCAGCAAAATACCAGGGGACGGCTATGGCTACACCTTC
NA | TRBJ2-5 | TRBV24-1 | NA | CATSGQSQETQYF | TGTGCCACTTCAGGACAGTCTCAAGAGACCCAGTACTTC
many | TRBJ1-5 | TRBV5-1 | TRBD1 | CASSLEQGAPQHF | TGCGCCAGCAGCTTGGAACAGGGGGCGCCCCAGCATTTT
many | TRBJ2-5 | TRBV7-3 | NA | CASSPSVGETQYF | TGTGCCAGCAGCCCCTCCGTAGGGGAGACCCAGTACTTC
NA | TRBJ2-6 | TRBV29-1 | NA | CSVEMANVLTF | TGCAGCGTTGAAATGGCCAACGTCCTGACTTTC
many | TRBJ2-7 | TRBV5-1 | NA | CASSLGSGIYEQYF | TGCGCCAGCAGCTTGGGTTCGGGCATCTACGAGCAGTACTTC
many | TRBJ2-2 | TRBV28 | NA | CAALSGTGELFF | TGTGCCGCCCTGAGCGGGACCGGGGAGCTGTTTTTT
NA | TRBJ2-1 | TRBV3-1 | TRBD2 | CASSLGRGSLVHEQFF | TGTGCCAGCAGCTTGGGGCGCGGGAGCCTCGTCCATGAGCAGTTCTTC
few | TRBJ2-5 | TRBV10-3 | TRBD2 | CATWAGTKETQYF | TGTGCCACATGGGCGGGGACTAAAGAGACCCAGTACTTC
NA | TRBJ1-2 | TRBV5-6 | NA | CASSLVENYGYTF | TGTGCCAGCAGCTTGGTCGAGAACTATGGCTACACCTTC
NA | TRBJ2-7 | TRBV27 | NA | CASSLVGGRGYEQYF | TGTGCCAGCAGTTTAGTAGGGGGTCGTGGCTACGAGCAGTACTTC
NA | TRBJ2-7 | TRBV19 | NA | CASSSVADEQYF | TGTGCCAGTAGTTCCGTAGCCGACGAGCAGTACTTC
NA | TRBJ2-2 | TRBV19 | NA | CASSKSRTAGELFF | TGTGCCAGTAGTAAATCTAGGACGGCCGGGGAGCTGTTTTTT
many | TRBJ2-7 | TRBV3-1 | NA | CASSQLGATYEQYF | TGTGCCAGCAGCCAGCTAGGGGCTACCTACGAGCAGTACTTC
few | TRBJ2-7 | TRBV10-1 | TRBD1 | CASSGGTGPYEQYF | TGCGCCAGCAGTGGTGGGACAGGACCCTACGAGCAGTACTTC
NA | TRBJ2-1 | TRBV5-8 | NA | CASSSGTRQFF | TGTGCCAGCAGCTCCGGGACTCGACAGTTCTTC
few | TRBJ2-3 | TRBV5-1 | TRBD1 | CASSLMTGSDTQYF | TGCGCCAGCAGCTTGATGACAGGGTCGGATACGCAGTATTTT
NA | TRBJ2-7 | TRBV28 | TRBD1 | CASRDRGRYEQYF | TGTGCCAGCAGGGACAGGGGAAGGTACGAGCAGTACTTC
NA | TRBJ2-1 | TRBV15 | TRBD1 | CATSARTGADNEQFF | TGTGCCACCAGCGCGCGGACAGGGGCGGACAATGAGCAGTTCTTC
NA | TRBJ1-2 | TRBV24-1 | NA | CATSDLEEPVGYTF | TGTGCCACCAGTGATTTAGAGGAACCAGTGGGCTACACCTTC
NA | TRBJ2-1 | TRBV24-1 | NA | CATSDRRAGSYNEQFF | TGTGCCACCAGTGATCGAAGGGCGGGCTCCTACAATGAGCAGTTCTTC